This TCR beta chain is drawn from a study of blood T cells in healthy people across ages. All donors came from Russia, were Caucasian and healthy, and spanned ages roughly 6 to 95. Each sample yielded at least 6 million isolated PBMCs. The V gene end was trimmed by 6 bases and the J gene end by 0 bases; junction bases not matched to a gene: 9. CDR1 is DFQATT and CDR2 is SNEGSKA in the germline V gene (reference sequence). The CDR3 runs 15 residues. Primed by a sample-barcoded 5' primer and a J-beta primer mix, a second PCR proceeded for about 6 to 11 cycles. Each cDNA molecule carried a tag from a template-switch adaptor that contained 12 random nucleotides. TCRdb itself ran the 5' RACE reads through MiXCR, one entry per CDR3 protein. Of hundreds of thousands of distinct CDR3 sequences in the sample, about 30% were seen once. Study observations and caveats: The study found TCR beta diversity correlated strongly with naive T cell percentage.

This clonotype was observed many times. Its cognate antigen is unknown. J is TRBJ1-2 and V is TRBV20-1, with 8 bases identical to TRBD1. The sequenced material came from blood. The clonotype was recovered from a woman of 80 years or more in good health. The CDR3 nucleotides are TGCAGTGCCGTGACAGGGGCCAATTCTAACTATGGCTACACCTTC. As protein: CSAVTGANSNYGYTF.